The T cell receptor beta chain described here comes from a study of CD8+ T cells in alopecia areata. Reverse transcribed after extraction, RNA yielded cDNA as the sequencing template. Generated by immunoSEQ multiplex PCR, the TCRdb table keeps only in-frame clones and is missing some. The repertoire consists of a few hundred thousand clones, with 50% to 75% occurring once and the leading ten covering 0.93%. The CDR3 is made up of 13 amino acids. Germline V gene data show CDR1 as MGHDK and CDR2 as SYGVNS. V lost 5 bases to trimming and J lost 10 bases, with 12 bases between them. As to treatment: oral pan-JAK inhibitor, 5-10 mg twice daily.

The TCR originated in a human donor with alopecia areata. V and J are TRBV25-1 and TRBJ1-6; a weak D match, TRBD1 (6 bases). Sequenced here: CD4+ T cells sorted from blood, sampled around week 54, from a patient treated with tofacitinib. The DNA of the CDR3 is TGTGCCAGCAGTACGTGGGGGCCCTCACCCCTCCACTTT. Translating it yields CASSTWGPSPLHF.